The next 30 T cell receptor beta chains were all read from a single sample in a study of blood T cell repertoires in COVID-19. Sequencing used immunoSEQ multiplex PCR; TCRdb keeps in-frame clones, though not all of them. The sample holds approximately 130,000 clones, 85% seen once. What was sequenced was peripheral blood. The receptor source for this set is a human donor in a cohort sampled during active COVID-19.

The J gene is TRBJ2-7, the V gene TRBV11-3; D might be TRBD2 (6 bases). Germline V CDR1 and CDR2: SGHNT, YENEEA. This CDR3 has 18 amino acids. V was clipped by 7 bases and J by 4 bases, with 29 bases between them. CDR3 in amino acids: CASIQPTRRVPRRYEQYV. CDR3 bases: TGTGCCAGCATCCAACCGACCCGGAGGGTCCCGCGTCGTTACGAGCAGTACGTC.

The rearrangement uses TRBV19 and TRBJ2-5, with 10 bases fitting TRBD1. The CDR3 is 15 residues long. CDR1 LNHDA and CDR2 SQIVND come from the germline V gene (reference sequence). The V and J ends lost 5 bases and 0 bases, in that order; junction bases with no gene match: 3. CDR3 amino acids: CASSSGQGYQETQYF. The CDR3 nucleotides read TGTGCCAGTAGTTCGGGACAGGGGTACCAAGAGACCCAGTACTTC.

V is TRBV7-2 and J is TRBJ2-5; D remains ambiguous. The CDR3 loop spans 15 amino acids. Germline V gene sequence: CDR1 SGHTA, CDR2 FQGNSA. Trimming left V 5 bases short and J 2 bases short, with 15 bases between. The CDR3 nucleotides are TGTGCCAGCAGCCGCTCCGCGGCGACGCAAGAGACCCAGTACTTC. Encoded protein: CASSRSAATQETQYF.

The rearrangement joins TRBV27 to TRBJ1-1, with TRBD1 identical over 7 bases. V dropped 4 bases and J dropped 6; count of bases not matched to a gene: 5. There are 13 residues in the CDR3. Per the germline V gene, CDR1 is MNHEY and CDR2 is SMNVEV (reference sequence). The CDR3 spells CASSSTGRPEAFF. CDR3 in DNA: TGTGCCAGCAGTTCGACAGGGCGGCCTGAAGCTTTCTTT.

The V and J genes are TRBV19 and TRBJ2-3; the match to TRBD2 covers 9 bases. V dropped 3 bases and J dropped 3; count of bases not matched to a gene: 4. Germline CDR1 reads LNHDA; CDR2 reads SQIVND (reference sequence). The CDR3 covers 15 residues. The CDR3 coding sequence is TGTGCCAGTAGTATTGGAGCGGGAGGTACAGATACGCAGTATTTT. Protein sequence: CASSIGAGGTDTQYF.

The J gene is TRBJ2-3, the V gene TRBV5-6, with TRBD2 matching 7 bases. This CDR3 comprises 17 residues. With 0 bases clipped from V and 4 bases from J, the junction kept 11 bases outside the gene matches. Germline lookup yields CDR1 SGHDT and CDR2 YYEEEE. DNA for the CDR3: TGTGCCAGCAGCTTGGTGGGGGACCCCGGGGGGTCAGATACGCAGTATTTT. Its translation: CASSLVGDPGGSDTQYF.

The J gene is TRBJ2-7, the V gene TRBV5-4; TRBD2 aligns across 9 bases. V lost 4 bases to trimming and J lost 0 bases; unmatched junction nucleotides: 14. The CDR3 sequence is 18 residues long. Germline CDR1 SGHNT, CDR2 YYREEE (reference sequence). The CDR3 spells CASSGSMLREGFSYEQYV. The CDR3 coding sequence is TGTGCCAGCAGCGGATCCATGTTGCGGGAGGGTTTCTCCTACGAGCAGTACGTC.

The chain is built from TRBV2 and TRBJ2-2; tentatively, D is TRBD1 (6 bases). Between the trimmed V and J ends, which lost 6 bases and 6 bases, there was a span of 8 bases. Germline CDR1 reads SNHLY; CDR2 reads FYNNEI. This CDR3 comprises 12 residues. CDR3 in amino acids: CASREGAGELFF. CDR3 in DNA: TGTGCCAGCAGAGAGGGGGCCGGGGAGCTGTTTTTT.

The chain carries TRBV7-2 and TRBJ1-6; 7 nucleotides agree with TRBD1. Germline V gene data show CDR1 as SGHTA and CDR2 as FQGNSA. V lost 5 bases to trimming and J lost 11 bases; unmatched junction nucleotides: 6. This CDR3 is built from 13 residues. The CDR3 bases are TGTGCCAGCAGCACCGACAGGGTTACACCCCTCCACTTT. Amino acid sequence: CASSTDRVTPLHF.

This clone was seen ten or more times. The rearrangement links TRBV6-5 to TRBJ1-2; 7 bases are a match to TRBD1. Germline V gene lookup returns CDR1 MNHEY and CDR2 SVGAGI. With 10 bases clipped from V and 2 bases from J, the junction kept 7 bases outside the gene matches. This CDR3 has 13 amino acids. CDR3 DNA: TGTGCCACCACAGGGGCTAGGAACTATGGCTACACCTTC. Its translation is CATTGARNYGYTF.

This rearrangement joins TRBV9 to TRBJ2-2; TRBD2 aligns across 8 bases. The CDR3 contains 14 residues. CDR1 and CDR2 (germline): SGDLS, YYNGEE. Germline trimming cut 4 bases from V and 8 bases from J; bases unmatched to any gene: 7. CDR3 protein: CASSSRTSFGELFF. The CDR3 nucleotides are TGTGCCAGCAGCTCCCGGACTAGCTTTGGGGAGCTGTTTTTT.

The chain employs TRBV12-5 and TRBJ1-1; possible D gene TRBD1, 5 bases. Trimming cost V 8 bases and J 3 bases, with 13 bases left between them. CDR3 length: 13 amino acids. Germline V gives CDR1 LGHNT, CDR2 FRNRAP. CDR3 sequence: CASHGGLDTEAFF. CDR3 in DNA: TGTGCTAGTCACGGGGGGTTGGACACTGAAGCTTTCTTT.

The chain joins TRBV20-1 to TRBJ2-1; D not resolved. CDR3 length: 11 residues. V was shortened by 3 bases and J by 10 bases, with 10 bases between the two germline ends. The germline V gene encodes CDR1 DFQATT and CDR2 SNEGSKA (reference sequence). Written as DNA, the CDR3 is TGCAGTGCTAGTAAGCTACGAGAGCAGTTCTTC. It specifies CSASKLREQFF.

This clone was counted only a few times. This chain joins TRBV6-6 and TRBJ1-1, with D perhaps matching TRBD1 (5 bases). CDR1 is MNHNY and CDR2 is SVGAGI in the germline V gene (reference sequence). CDR3 length equals 11 residues. Trimming shortened V by 7 bases and J by 11 bases, and 14 bases separated the two germline ends. The CDR3 DNA sequence: TGTGCCAGCACCTTCGGGGGGGTCGCTTTCTTT. This encodes CASTFGGVAFF.

This chain uses TRBV2 with TRBJ1-5; the D gene is possibly TRBD1 (5 bases). Trimming stripped 4 bases from V and 0 bases from J, with 10 bases between. The length of the CDR3 is 15 residues. CDR1 SNHLY and CDR2 FYNNEI come from the germline V gene. The CDR3 nucleotides are TGTGCCAGCAGTGGACAGTCCATTAGCAATCAGCCCCAGCATTTT. Translation: CASSGQSISNQPQHF.

For the CDR3, the DNA is TGTGCCAGCAGTAAGCTTGAGGCCGAACGAAAACTGTTTTTT. Protein product: CASSKLEAERKLFF. The gene calls are TRBV28 and TRBJ1-4; D gene ambiguous. This CDR3 is 14 amino acids long. V was clipped by 5 bases and J by 10 bases, with 17 bases between them. Germline lookup yields CDR1 MDHEN and CDR2 SYDVKM.

The V call is TRBV7-9, the J call TRBJ2-1; weak D call: TRBD1 (5 bases). Germline V lookup: CDR1 SEHNR, CDR2 FQNEAQ (reference sequence). Trimming removed 1 base at V and 5 bases at J, with 6 bases between. There are 13 residues in the CDR3. The chain's CDR3 is CASSLVRDNEQFF. CDR3 bases: TGTGCCAGCAGCTTAGTCAGGGACAATGAGCAGTTCTTC.

This clone was recorded a few times. This sequence joins TRBV14 and TRBJ2-3, with a weak D call TRBD1 (5 bases). The CDR3 spans 15 residues. Trimming shortened V by 4 bases and J by 3 bases, and 14 bases separated the two germline ends. Germline CDR1 SGHDN, CDR2 FVKESK. The CDR3 DNA reads as TGTGCCAGCAGCCTAGGGGTGAAGAAGACAGATACGCAGTATTTT. It translates to CASSLGVKKTDTQYF.

V is TRBV7-6 and J is TRBJ1-1; TRBD1 agrees at 9 bases. CDR3 length: 15 residues. Germline CDR1 SGHVS, CDR2 FNYEAQ. Losses at the gene ends were 5 bases for V and 10 bases for J; bases not matched to a gene: 14. The DNA of the CDR3 is TGTGCCAGCAGCCCGGGACAGGGTGGTAATCGTGGAGCTTTCTTT. This sequence encodes CASSPGQGGNRGAFF.

This rearrangement joins TRBV5-4 to TRBJ2-7; 7 nucleotides line up with TRBD2. The germline gives CDR1 SGHNT, CDR2 YYREEE (reference sequence). The CDR3 consists of 14 residues. With V trimmed by 3 bases and J by 3 bases, 6 bases remained unmatched. The CDR3 bases are TGTGCCAGCAGCTGGGGGGGGACCCTCTACGAGCAGTACTTC. This encodes CASSWGGTLYEQYF.

This clone showed up just a few times. The V gene is TRBV5-4, the J gene TRBJ1-1; D may be TRBD1 (6 bases). V lost 0 bases and J 4 bases, leaving 10 bases between the germline ends. Germline values: CDR1 SGHNT, CDR2 YYREEE (reference sequence). The CDR3 sequence is 14 residues long. The CDR3 reads CASSLDRASTEAFF. In DNA form, the CDR3 reads TGTGCCAGCAGCTTGGACAGGGCGAGCACTGAAGCTTTCTTT.

This clone was recorded many times. The chain recombines TRBV6-5 with TRBJ1-3; D is undetermined. Trimming removed 4 bases at V and 0 bases at J, with 13 bases between. This CDR3 has 16 amino acids. In germline, CDR1 is MNHEY, CDR2 SVGAGI. CDR3 DNA: TGTGCCAGCAGTTGGCAGAAACCACCCTCTGGAAACACCATATATTTT. This translates into CASSWQKPPSGNTIYF.

The gene calls are TRBV5-4 and TRBJ1-4; no clear D gene. In germline, CDR1 is SGHNT, CDR2 YYREEE (reference sequence). Trimming shortened V by 4 bases and J by 5 bases, and 9 bases separated the two germline ends. This CDR3 contains 13 residues. CDR3 nucleotide sequence: TGTGCCAGCAGCACTCCCGAAAATGAAAAACTGTTTTTT. The encoded protein is CASSTPENEKLFF. Supplemented by reference TRBV5-4 and TRBJ1-4, the full variable domain reads ETGVTQSPTHLIKTRGQQVTLRCSSQSGHNTVSWYQQALGQGPQFIFQYYREEENGRGNFPPRFSGLQFPNYSSELNVNALELDDSALYLCASSTPENEKLFFGSGTQLSVL.

This clone was detected only once. The chain joins TRBV9 to TRBJ2-1; no clear D. The V gene's germline CDR1 is SGDLS and CDR2 YYNGEE. The CDR3 has 13 amino acids. V lost 4 bases, J lost 8 bases, and 13 bases lay in between. CDR3 in DNA: TGTGCCAGCAGCCCGAGTCCTAACGATGAGCAGTTCTTC. It is translated as CASSPSPNDEQFF.

This sequence joins TRBV18 and TRBJ2-1, with D perhaps TRBD1 (5 bases). V lost 6 bases and J 3 bases, leaving 15 bases between the germline ends. There are 15 residues in the CDR3. CDR1 is KGHSH and CDR2 is LQKENI in the germline V gene. The CDR3 region has the DNA TGTGCCAGCTCCCGGAGCTCAGGGCTCTACAATGAGCAGTTCTTC. Translated: CASSRSSGLYNEQFF.

The CDR3 bases are TGCGCCAGCGGGGGGAGGGGATCTGAAGCTTTCTTT. Protein: CASGGRGSEAFF. J is TRBJ1-1 and V is TRBV5-1; tentative D call: TRBD1 (5 bases). CDR1 SGHRS and CDR2 YFSETQ come from the germline V gene. The CDR3 length is 12 residues. V was shortened by 7 bases and J by 6 bases, with 13 bases between the two germline ends.

The chain recombines TRBV10-3 with TRBJ1-2; tentatively, D is TRBD1 (5 bases). The V end was cut by 6 bases, the J end by 7 bases, with 12 bases between. The CDR3 covers 12 residues. CDR1 ENHRY and CDR2 SYGVKD come from the germline V gene. The CDR3 spells CAISASGLGYTF. CDR3 nucleotides: TGTGCCATCAGCGCGTCAGGGCTTGGCTACACCTTC.

Remarks on this clone: The sample contains more than one DNA sequence encoding this CDR3. This chain uses TRBV19 with TRBJ2-1, with 7 positions matching TRBD2. V lost 1 base, J lost 5 bases, and 5 bases stayed unmatched. This CDR3 contains 15 residues. In germline, CDR1 is LNHDA, CDR2 SQIVND (reference sequence). The CDR3 DNA sequence: TGTGCCAGTAGTATAGCCGGGGGGACGAACAATGAGCAGTTCTTC. The encoded protein is CASSIAGGTNNEQFF.

The CDR3 bases are TGTGCCAGCCGACAGGGAAGCAATTCACCCCTCCACTTT. It specifies CASRQGSNSPLHF. The J gene is TRBJ1-6, the V gene TRBV7-2, with 7 bases fitting TRBD1. CDR1 is SGHTA, CDR2 FQGNSA, per germline. The V segment lost 8 bases and the J segment 7 bases; nucleotides outside the gene matches: 5. This CDR3 spans 13 amino acids.

CDR3 residues: CASSSGTAFVETQYF. CDR3 sequence (DNA): TGTGCCAGCAGCTCCGGGACAGCCTTTGTAGAGACCCAGTACTTC. V is TRBV7-7 and J is TRBJ2-5; TRBD1 aligns across 7 bases. The CDR3 totals 15 residues. V lost 4 bases to trimming and J lost 4 bases; unmatched junction nucleotides: 9. The germline CDR1 and CDR2 sequences are SSHAT and FNYEAQ (reference sequence).